Each of the 20 T cell receptor beta chains below was sequenced from the same sample in a study of Ad26.COV2.S vaccination and SARS-CoV-2 variants. The table came from immunoSEQ multiplex PCR; TCRdb's copy has only in-frame clones and leaves some out. The table lists under 550,000 clones, approximately 90% of them singletons, with about 12% in the top ten. As to treatment: roughly 19 received Ad26.COV2.S at low or high dose, single or two shots; roughly 5 received placebo; per-sample allocation not given. After the first vaccine or placebo injection, samples were drawn on day 63. Sample: peripheral blood, taken in a trial of Ad26.COV2.S vaccine versus placebo. The receptors originated from a person between 18 and 60 years old who received the Ad26.COV2.S COVID-19 vaccine or a placebo.

The genes are TRBV28 and TRBJ1-1, with D possibly TRBD1 on 6 matching bases. The CDR3 is made up of 15 amino acids. Germline-derived CDR1 and CDR2 are MDHEN and SYDVKM. V was trimmed by 4 bases and J by 5 bases, leaving 17 bases between them. The CDR3 is CASSSAFRGRTEAFF. The CDR3 nucleotides are TGTGCCAGCAGTTCGGCCTTTAGGGGGAGGACTGAAGCTTTCTTT.

This clone was observed a handful of times. The V call is TRBV7-3, the J call TRBJ2-1, with D perhaps TRBD2 (6 bases). The V and J ends lost 1 base and 6 bases respectively, with 10 bases between them. The germline V gene encodes CDR1 SGHTA and CDR2 FQGTGA. There are 14 residues in the CDR3. CDR3 DNA: TGTGCCAGCAGCTTAAATGGGGGACTCAATGAGCAGTTCTTC. Translating gives CASSLNGGLNEQFF.

The V call is TRBV12-3 or TRBV12-4, the J call TRBJ2-5; 8 bases agree with TRBD2. This CDR3 is built from 13 residues. Germline trimming cut 7 bases from V and 3 bases from J; bases unmatched to any gene: 4. CDR3 amino acids: CASTPTSEETQYF. The CDR3 DNA reads TGTGCCAGCACCCCGACTAGCGAAGAGACCCAGTACTTC.

The chain couples TRBV27 to TRBJ2-1, with 8 bases lining up with TRBD2. Per the germline V gene, CDR1 is MNHEY and CDR2 is SMNVEV (reference sequence). Unmatched junction bases numbered 1, after V lost 3 bases and J lost 3 bases. The CDR3 extends over 14 amino acids. CDR3 protein: CASSLTSDYNEQFF. CDR3 DNA: TGTGCCAGCAGTTTGACTAGCGACTACAATGAGCAGTTCTTC.

The V gene is TRBV18, the J gene TRBJ2-1; no reliable D call. Germline V lookup: CDR1 KGHSH, CDR2 LQKENI. V was cut by 3 bases and J by 3 bases, with 3 bases left in between. CDR3 size: 12 residues. The CDR3 sequence: CASSPYYNEQFF. CDR3 sequence (DNA): TGTGCCAGCTCACCCTACTACAATGAGCAGTTCTTC.

The chain couples TRBV3-1 (or the pseudogene TRBV3-2) to TRBJ1-5, with D unresolved. Between the trimmed V and J ends, which lost 1 base and 9 bases, there was a span of 19 bases. Germline loops: CDR1 LGHDT, CDR2 YNNKEL (reference sequence). This CDR3 comprises 16 residues. In DNA form, the CDR3 reads TGTGCCAGCAGCCAAGTTAGGTCAGAGCCTAAGAGGCCCCAGCATTTT. The encoded protein is CASSQVRSEPKRPQHF.

V and J are TRBV18 and TRBJ2-7; D unclear. Germline V CDR1 and CDR2: KGHSH, LQKENI. This CDR3 is built from 12 residues. With 6 bases removed from V and 6 bases from J, the gap between germline ends came to 12 bases. The CDR3 loop is CASSPSGSEQYF. The CDR3 DNA is TGTGCCAGCTCCCCCTCAGGATCCGAGCAGTACTTC.

The chain links TRBV29-1 to TRBJ1-2; maybe TRBD1 (5 bases). The germline V gene encodes CDR1 SQVTM and CDR2 ANQGSEA. V gave up 3 bases and J gave up 3 bases, with 14 bases separating them. This CDR3 comprises 14 residues. CDR3 sequence reads: CSVDNRQGDYGYTF. In DNA, the CDR3 is TGCAGCGTTGATAATCGCCAAGGGGACTATGGCTACACCTTC.

The sample holds a few counts of this clone. The chain joins TRBV7-3 to TRBJ1-5, with D possibly TRBD1 on 5 matching bases. V lost 5 bases and J 3 bases, leaving 8 bases between the germline ends. This CDR3 is 13 amino acids long. CDR1 is SGHTA, CDR2 FQGTGA, per germline. Written as DNA, the CDR3 is TGTGCCAGCAGCCGACAGAACAATCAGCCCCAGCATTTT. It encodes CASSRQNNQPQHF.

The rearrangement links TRBV6-1 to TRBJ1-5; D unresolved. The CDR3 is 13 residues long. Germline V CDR1 and CDR2: MNHNS, SASEGT. The V gene lost 1 base and the J gene lost 6 bases, with 7 bases spanning the gap. CDR3 amino acids: CASSEGEGQPQHF. CDR3 nucleotide sequence: TGTGCCAGCAGTGAAGGGGAGGGTCAGCCCCAGCATTTT.

This chain joins TRBV14 and TRBJ1-1, with D hard to call. The CDR3 runs to 14 residues. Looked up from germline, CDR1 is SGHDN and CDR2 is FVKESK. The V end was cut by 8 bases, the J end by 1 base, with 14 bases between. The chain's CDR3 is CASSRWGRNTEAFF. In nucleotides, the CDR3 is TGTGCCAGCTCAAGGTGGGGAAGGAACACTGAAGCTTTCTTT.

The chain recombines TRBV1 with TRBJ2-3; the table's D call of TRBD2 was not tested on the DNA. TRBV1 is recorded as a pseudogene. CDR3 size: 13 residues. CDR3 bases: TGCACCAGCAGCCCGGTCCCCGCAGATACGCAGTATTTT. Its protein is CTSSPVPADTQYF.

The rearrangement joins TRBV6-5 to TRBJ1-4; D may be TRBD1 (5 bases). Trimming pared 10 bases from V and 3 bases from J, leaving 12 bases between. Germline V lookup: CDR1 MNHEY, CDR2 SVGAGI. The CDR3 is 13 residues long. The chain's CDR3 is CATTRGPNEKLFF. The CDR3 DNA reads TGTGCCACCACCCGGGGACCTAATGAAAAACTGTTTTTT.

The chain combines TRBV12-3 or TRBV12-4 with TRBJ1-2; D not resolved. CDR3 size: 13 residues. Trimming removed 5 bases from V and 7 bases from J, with 14 bases in between. The CDR3 reads CASSPRKFTGYTF. DNA of the CDR3: TGTGCCAGCAGTCCCAGAAAGTTCACTGGCTACACCTTC.

The V gene is TRBV7-9, the J gene TRBJ1-3; D is undetermined. The germline V gene encodes CDR1 SEHNR and CDR2 FQNEAQ (reference sequence). Trimming left V 3 bases short and J 8 bases short, with 5 bases between. This CDR3 spans 11 amino acids. This CDR3 is CASSFYDTIYF. CDR3 DNA: TGTGCCAGCAGCTTTTATGACACCATATATTTT. Using reference TRBV7-9 and TRBJ1-3 for the parts outside the CDR3, the full variable domain is DTGVSQNPRHKITKRGQNVTFRCDPISEHNRLYWYRQTLGQGPEFLTYFQNEAQLEKSRLLSDRFSAERPKGSFSTLEIQRTEQGDSAMYLCASSFYDTIYFGEGSWLTVV.

The chain combines TRBV28 with TRBJ1-1; maybe TRBD1 (5 bases). CDR3 length: 14 residues. Germline V gives CDR1 MDHEN, CDR2 SYDVKM. V was trimmed by 8 bases and J by 2 bases, leaving 15 bases between them. This CDR3 reads CASGRRGLNTEAFF. The CDR3 bases are TGTGCCAGCGGTAGGAGGGGACTTAACACTGAAGCTTTCTTT.

This chain links TRBV11-2 with TRBJ1-3; no firm D call. There are 14 residues in the CDR3. Germline CDR1 SGHAT, CDR2 FQNNGV. V dropped 5 bases and J dropped 4 bases, with 12 bases sitting between them. The CDR3 sequence is CASSPGGQGNTIYF. DNA of the CDR3: TGTGCCAGCAGCCCTGGTGGGCAAGGAAACACCATATATTTT.

The sample holds a few counts of this clone. The rearrangement joins TRBV2 to TRBJ1-2; a possible D gene is TRBD1 (6 bases). The V end lost 6 bases, the J end lost 0 bases, and 14 bases lay between the germline ends. This CDR3 has 15 amino acids. The V gene's germline CDR1 is SNHLY and CDR2 FYNNEI. The CDR3 nucleotides are TGTGCCAGCAGGGGAGGACAGAATCCTAACTATGGCTACACCTTC. Its protein is CASRGGQNPNYGYTF.

The J gene is TRBJ2-3, the V gene TRBV29-1; unclear D gene. The CDR3 is 12 amino acids. V lost 2 bases and J 3 bases, leaving 6 bases between the germline ends. CDR1 and CDR2 from the germline V gene are SQVTM and ANQGSEA. The CDR3 DNA reads as TGCAGCGTTGAATACCGGACAGATACGCAGTATTTT. It yields the protein CSVEYRTDTQYF.

This chain joins TRBV3-1 (or the pseudogene TRBV3-2) and TRBJ2-2, with D possibly matching TRBD2 (5 bases). V lost 4 bases and J 9 bases, leaving 15 bases between the germline ends. Germline V gives CDR1 LGHDT, CDR2 YNNKEL (reference sequence). CDR3 length: 14 amino acids. CDR3: CASSLEGTRWELFF. The CDR3 DNA follows: TGTGCCAGCAGCCTAGAGGGCACCCGGTGGGAGCTGTTTTTT.